This entry concerns a single T cell receptor (beta chain). What it binds is unknown. Stated time point: blood 4 weeks post-SBRT, at nephrectomy. Specified treatment: 15 Gy SBRT to primary tumor, nephrectomy 4 weeks later. Nephrectomy followed 15 Gy stereotactic body radiation by 4 weeks. Serial blood draws occurred at baseline and 2 and 4 weeks post-SBRT. This renal cell carcinoma was of the clear cell type. The data were obtained in a study of radiation and T cells in renal cell carcinoma. Assay: immunoSEQ multiplex PCR; the TCRdb copy retains only in-frame clones and omits some. The repertoire holds 90,000 to 100,000 clones, 84% seen once, with roughly 7.6% in the top ten. The ends were cut back, 7 bases at V and 2 bases at J, with 14 bases in the middle. Germline V gives CDR1 LNHDA, CDR2 SQIVND (reference sequence). The CDR3 spans 15 residues. Findings of the study overall: Top tumor clonotypes rose in blood 2 weeks post-radiation, then contracted.

Material: blood, obtained from a patient whose treatment included radiotherapy and nephrectomy. The sequence was collected from a man in his 60s with renal cell carcinoma. The chain recombines TRBV19 with TRBJ1-4, with D perhaps matching TRBD1 (5 bases). CDR3 residues: CASKDTVGTNEKLFF. CDR3 bases: TGTGCCAGTAAGGACACTGTTGGGACTAATGAAAAACTGTTTTTT.